Listed below are T cell receptor beta chains from one sample, sequenced in a study of type 1 and type 2 diabetes patients. TCRdb recomputed calls from the multiplex PCR reads with MiXCR, one row per CDR3 protein. The repertoire consists of 250,000 or so distinct CDR3 sequences, with more than 45% occurring once and the leading ten covering roughly 13%. Specimen: peripheral blood mononuclear cells (PBMCs). These TCRs come from a man between 18 and 35 years old with type 2 diabetes. The CDR3 runs from the conserved cysteine through the conserved F or W. The D gene is left open where the match is weak. Clone size, where shown, is once, few, many, or a class for clones that have expanded.

clone size	CDR3 length	V gene	J gene	D gene	CDR3 DNA	CDR3 protein
-	12	TRBV10-3	TRBJ1-2	-	TGTGCCAACAGCCAAGAACAGGACGGCTACACCTTC	CANSQEQDGYTF
few	14	TRBV7-3	TRBJ1-1	-	TGTGCCAGCAGCTCAAAGTACGACTCAGAGGGAGCTTTCTTT	CASSSKYDSEGAFF
-	14	TRBV14	TRBJ1-1	TRBD1	TGTGCCAGCAGGTTAACCGACAGGGTCACTGAAGCTTTCTTT	CASRLTDRVTEAFF
few	15	TRBV19	TRBJ1-2	TRBD1	TGTGCCAGTAGTATAGTCCCGGGACAGGGGTACGGCTACACCTTC	CASSIVPGQGYGYTF
many	14	TRBV25-1	TRBJ1-5	-	TGTGCCAGCAGTGAATCAGTAGTTGGTCAGCCCCAGCATTTT	CASSESVVGQPQHF
-	13	TRBV14	TRBJ1-2	TRBD1	TGTGCCAGCAGCGGGACAGGGCTCTATGGCTACACCTTC	CASSGTGLYGYTF
once	18	TRBV7-2	TRBJ1-1	TRBD1	TGTGCCAGCAGCTCGCTGACTTTCAAAAAGGCAGGGGGGACTGAAGCTTTCTTT	CASSSLTFKKAGGTEAFF
few	12	TRBV9	TRBJ2-2	-	TGTGCCAGCAGCGTAGTGGGAGGGGAGCTGTTTTTT	CASSVVGGELFF
few	16	TRBV29-1	TRBJ2-2	TRBD2	TGCAGCGCCTGGACTAGCGGGAGGTCGAACACCGGGGAGCTGTTTTTT	CSAWTSGRSNTGELFF
-	15	TRBV4-2	TRBJ2-5	-	TGTGCCAGCAGCCCGACCCCAGCGGCACAAGAGGCCCAGTACTTC	CASSPTPAAQEAQYF
-	14	TRBV27	TRBJ2-7	-	TGTGCCAGCAGTTTACAGGGCAGGTCCTACGAGCAGTACTTC	CASSLQGRSYEQYF
-	15	TRBV24-1	TRBJ2-2	TRBD2	TGTGCCACCAGTGGCGGGGGGCGGTTCACCGGGGAGCTGTTTTTT	CATSGGGRFTGELFF
-	12	TRBV7-6	TRBJ2-5	-	TGTGCCAGCAGCTTGGCCTGGGAGACCCAGTACTTC	CASSLAWETQYF
-	13	TRBV12-3/TRBV12-4	TRBJ1-4	-	TGTGCCAGCAGTTCAGAGGGGAATGAAAAACTGTTTTTT	CASSSEGNEKLFF
-	16	TRBV24-1	TRBJ2-7	TRBD1	TGTGCCACCAGTGATGCCGGGACAGTCGGGTCCTACGAGCAGTACTTC	CATSDAGTVGSYEQYF
-	11	TRBV19	TRBJ2-7	-	TGCGCCAGCACGGCTGTCTACGAGCAGTACTTC	CASTAVYEQYF
few	15	TRBV2	TRBJ2-2	-	TGTGCCAGCAGTGATAGGACAACGAGGGCCGGGGAGCTGTTTTTT	CASSDRTTRAGELFF
few	14	TRBV29-1	TRBJ1-4	-	TGCAGCGTTGAAGTACTGCGTTCCGGGGAAAAACTGTTTTTT	CSVEVLRSGEKLFF
many	12	TRBV29-1	TRBJ2-7	-	TGCAGCGTCCGGGACGCGACCTACGAGCAGTACTTC	CSVRDATYEQYF
-	13	TRBV28	TRBJ2-1	-	TGTGCCAGCAGCAGGACAGACACCTACGAGCAGTTCTTC	CASSRTDTYEQFF
once	14	TRBV6-1	TRBJ1-2	-	TGTGCCAGCAGTGACCCACAGGAGGTCTATGGCTACACCTTC	CASSDPQEVYGYTF
-	14	TRBV5-4	TRBJ1-2	TRBD1	TGTGCCATCCTAAGACAGGGGCCTAACTATGGCTACACCTTC	CAILRQGPNYGYTF
-	12	TRBV19	TRBJ1-2	TRBD1	TGTGCCAGTAGTGGGACAGGGACCCGCACCACCTTC	CASSGTGTRTTF
-	16	TRBV12-3/TRBV12-4	TRBJ1-6	-	TGTGCCAGCAGTCCGTGGGGCCCAGGGACGCATTCACCCCTCCACTTT	CASSPWGPGTHSPLHF
few	15	TRBV9	TRBJ1-3	TRBD1	TGTGCCAGCAGCGCAGGACAGGGGGACGGAAACACCATATATTTT	CASSAGQGDGNTIYF
many	17	TRBV2	TRBJ1-6	TRBD1	TGTGCCAGCAGGGACGGACAGGGGACCGCCTATAATTCACCCCTCCACTTT	CASRDGQGTAYNSPLHF
-	14	TRBV15	TRBJ2-5	-	TGTGCCAGCAGCTTAAGTGGGATCCAAGAGACCCAGTACTTC	CASSLSGIQETQYF
few	16	TRBV15	TRBJ1-2	TRBD1	TGTGCCACCAGCAGAGATGGGACAGGGGGTCGTCATGGCTACACCTTC	CATSRDGTGGRHGYTF
-	16	TRBV10-3	TRBJ2-7	TRBD1	TGTGCCATCAGTCAAGGGGACAGCCGAACCTCTGACGAGCAGTACTTC	CAISQGDSRTSDEQYF
few	12	TRBV2	TRBJ2-3	-	TGTGCCAGCAGATCAGGGTTGGGTACGCAGTATTTT	CASRSGLGTQYF
few	14	TRBV2	TRBJ1-4	-	TGTGCCAGCAGTGAAGTCGAAACTAATGAAAAACTGTTTTTT	CASSEVETNEKLFF
-	15	TRBV12-3/TRBV12-4	TRBJ2-2	-	TGTGCCAGCAGTTTACTAGCGCCAAACACCGGGGAGCTGTTTTTT	CASSLLAPNTGELFF
many	13	TRBV15	TRBJ2-7	-	TGTGCCACCAGCAGACCTCTCTCCTACGAGCAGTACTTC	CATSRPLSYEQYF
-	16	TRBV20-1	TRBJ2-1	TRBD2	TGCAGTGCCCCGTTTTCTAGCGGGAGTAGTTACAATGAGCAGTTCTTC	CSAPFSSGSSYNEQFF
-	15	TRBV7-8	TRBJ1-4	-	TGTGCCAGCAGCGAAGTGGGTCCCGACCGGGAAAAACTGTTTTTT	CASSEVGPDREKLFF
few	13	TRBV7-8	TRBJ2-5	-	TGTGCCAGCAGCTTACTGCCTCAAGAGACCCAGTACTTC	CASSLLPQETQYF
few	11	TRBV20-1	TRBJ2-7	-	TGCAGTGCTAGGGGGGACTACGAGCAGTACTTC	CSARGDYEQYF
-	14	TRBV20-1	TRBJ1-1	-	TGCAGTGCTAGCCAATTTGAGGGGAACACTGAAGCTTTCTTT	CSASQFEGNTEAFF
few	15	TRBV7-8	TRBJ2-3	-	TGTGCCAGCCGGAGTTTGGATAACGGGGCAGATACGCAGTATTTT	CASRSLDNGADTQYF
-	15	TRBV20-1	TRBJ1-5	TRBD1	TGCAGTGCTAGGAGCGGGGACAGGGATTCACAGCCCCAGCATTTT	CSARSGDRDSQPQHF
-	14	TRBV6-6	TRBJ1-1	-	TGTGCCAGCAGCACCCAGGTGACAAACACTGAAGCTTTCTTT	CASSTQVTNTEAFF
once	13	TRBV27	TRBJ1-1	-	TGTGCCAGCAGAAAAGGGTCGGACACTGAAGCTTTCTTT	CASRKGSDTEAFF